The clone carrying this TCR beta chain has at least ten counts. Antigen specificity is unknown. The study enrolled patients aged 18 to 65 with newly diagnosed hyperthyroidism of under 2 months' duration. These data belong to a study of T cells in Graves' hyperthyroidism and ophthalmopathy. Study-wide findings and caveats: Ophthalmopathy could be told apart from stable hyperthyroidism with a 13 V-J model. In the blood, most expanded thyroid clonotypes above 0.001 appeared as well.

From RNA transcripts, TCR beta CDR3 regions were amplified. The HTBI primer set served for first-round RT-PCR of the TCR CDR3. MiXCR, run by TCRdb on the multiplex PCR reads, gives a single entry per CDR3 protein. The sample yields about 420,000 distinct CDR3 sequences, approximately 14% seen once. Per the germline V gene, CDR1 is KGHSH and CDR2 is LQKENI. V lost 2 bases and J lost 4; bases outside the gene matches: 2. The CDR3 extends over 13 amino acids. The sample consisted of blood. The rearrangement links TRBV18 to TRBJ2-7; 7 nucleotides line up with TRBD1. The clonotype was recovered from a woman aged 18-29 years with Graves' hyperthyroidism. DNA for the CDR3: TGTGCCAGCTCACCAGGGACAGAGTACGAGCAGTACTTC. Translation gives CASSPGTEYEQYF.